These T cell receptor beta chains were read from a single sample in a study of blood T cell repertoires in COVID-19. Assay used: immunoSEQ multiplex PCR; TCRdb lists only in-frame clones, some missing. Of 200,000 to 250,000 clones in the sample, about 80% are singletons; the top ten hold nearly 9%. Sequenced sample: peripheral blood. Receptors originate from an older man with acute or convalescent COVID-19. The CDR3 runs from the conserved cysteine through the conserved F or W. D genes are given only for firm matches.

d_gene: .; j_gene: TRBJ1-1; v_gene: TRBV11-2; CDR3aa: CASSSPRITEAFF; CDR3nt: TGTGCCAGCAGCTCCCCGAGGATAACTGAAGCTTTCTTT
d_gene: TRBD1; j_gene: TRBJ1-3; v_gene: TRBV10-3; CDR3aa: CAIRRDRASGNTIYF; CDR3nt: TGTGCCATCAGAAGGGACAGGGCTTCTGGAAACACCATATATTTT
d_gene: .; j_gene: TRBJ2-5; v_gene: TRBV7-3; CDR3aa: CASSLSSGGETQYF; CDR3nt: TGTGCCAGCAGCTTAAGTAGTGGGGGGGAGACCCAGTACTTC
d_gene: .; j_gene: TRBJ1-2; v_gene: TRBV4-1; CDR3aa: CASSQAFGENYGYTF; CDR3nt: TGCGCCAGCAGCCAAGCCTTCGGAGAGAACTATGGCTACACCTTC
d_gene: .; j_gene: TRBJ2-7; v_gene: TRBV6-6; CDR3aa: CASSYTERSYEQYF; CDR3nt: TGTGCCAGCAGTTACACGGAGCGCTCCTACGAGCAGTACTTC
d_gene: TRBD1; j_gene: TRBJ1-4; v_gene: TRBV2; CDR3aa: CASSLQGTNEKLFF; CDR3nt: TGTGCCAGCAGTTTACAGGGGACTAATGAAAAACTGTTTTTT
d_gene: TRBD1; j_gene: TRBJ1-5; v_gene: TRBV27; CDR3aa: CASKRTGRNQPQHF; CDR3nt: TGTGCCAGCAAGAGGACAGGGCGGAATCAGCCCCAGCATTTT
d_gene: .; j_gene: TRBJ2-1; v_gene: TRBV6-5; CDR3aa: CASSDGLHNGNEQFF; CDR3nt: TGTGCCAGCAGCGACGGACTGCACAATGGGAATGAGCAGTTCTTC
d_gene: .; j_gene: TRBJ1-5; v_gene: TRBV30; CDR3aa: CAWSVGAISNQPQHF; CDR3nt: TGTGCCTGGAGTGTGGGAGCGATTAGCAATCAGCCCCAGCATTTT
d_gene: TRBD2; j_gene: TRBJ2-3; v_gene: TRBV28; CDR3aa: CASFATGLVPYGDTDTQYF; CDR3nt: TGTGCCAGCTTTGCGACGGGACTAGTCCCTTACGGGGACACAGATACGCAGTATTTT